Listed below are T cell receptor beta chains from one sample, sequenced in a study of OX40 agonist ivuxolimab in advanced cancers. Sequencing used immunoSEQ multiplex PCR; TCRdb keeps in-frame clones, though not all of them. The sample yields around 67,000 clones, about four fifths seen once. The source material was CD4+ or CD8+ T cells sorted from blood, sampled in a trial of the OX40 agonist ivuxolimab. The receptors come from an adult with an advanced solid tumor such as melanoma, head and neck, liver or kidney cancer. Both conserved end residues are part of each CDR3. Fields, in order: V gene, D gene, J gene, CDR3 length, clone size, CDR3 DNA, CDR3 protein. A D gene is named only where the DNA matches it firmly. Rows may omit the clone size; those that give it use once, few, many or a size class.

>TRBV6-1|TRBD1|TRBJ1-6|17|.
TGTGCCAGCAGTGAAAGGGGGGACAGGCCTTATAATTCACCCCTCCACTTT
CASSERGDRPYNSPLHF
>TRBV28|.|TRBJ1-2|12|.
TGTGCCAGCAGTCTGACAGATTATGGCTACACCTTC
CASSLTDYGYTF
>TRBV11-2|TRBD2|TRBJ2-5|14|.
TGTGCCAGCAGCTTAGGTTTGGGGGGGGAGACCCAGTACTTC
CASSLGLGGETQYF
>TRBV7-9|.|TRBJ2-7|14|.
TGTGCCAGCAGCCCGACAGGAACCCTCTACGAGCAGTACTTC
CASSPTGTLYEQYF
>TRBV19|.|TRBJ2-2|14|.
TGTGCCAGTAGTACGAGGGGAAACACCGGGGAGCTGTTTTTT
CASSTRGNTGELFF
>TRBV2|TRBD1|TRBJ1-2|12|.
TGTGCCAGCCACCGGGACAGGGATGGCTACACCTTC
CASHRDRDGYTF
>TRBV6-5|.|TRBJ1-3|11|once
TGTGCCACCTTATCCGGAAACACCATATATTTT
CATLSGNTIYF
>TRBV29-1|.|TRBJ2-3|11|.
TGCAGCGTTGAAATCGGGGATACGCAGTATTTT
CSVEIGDTQYF
>TRBV11-2|.|TRBJ2-5|14|.
TGTGCCAGCAGCCCCAGGACCAGTCAAGAGACCCAGTACTTC
CASSPRTSQETQYF
>TRBV13|.|TRBJ2-1|14|.
TGTGCCAGCGCGCGACTAGGGCGTTACAATGAGCAGTTCTTC
CASARLGRYNEQFF
>TRBV6-5|.|TRBJ2-5|14|.
TGTGCCAGCAGTTACTCGAACGGTGGGGAGACCCAGTACTTC
CASSYSNGGETQYF
>TRBV5-1|.|TRBJ2-4|13|.
TGCGCCAGCAGCTTGGCCGGGGGAAACATTCAGTACTTC
CASSLAGGNIQYF
>TRBV15|.|TRBJ2-5|14|.
TGTGCCACCAGCAGCAGGGGGGGGAAGGAGACCCAGTACTTC
CATSSRGGKETQYF
>TRBV6-5|.|TRBJ1-3|15|.
TGTGCCAGCAGTTTGAATCGTTGGCGCGGAAACACCATATATTTT
CASSLNRWRGNTIYF
>TRBV11-2|.|TRBJ1-1|12|.
TGTGCCAGCAGCGTTGATGGAGGGGAAGCTTTCTTT
CASSVDGGEAFF
>TRBV7-2|.|TRBJ1-1|15|few
TGTGCCAGCAGCTTTTATTCGGGACCCAACACTGAAGCTTTCTTT
CASSFYSGPNTEAFF
>TRBV5-4|.|TRBJ1-1|12|.
TGTGCCAGCGGGGCGGACTACACTGAAGCTTTCTTT
CASGADYTEAFF
>TRBV27|TRBD1|TRBJ1-5|14|.
TGTGCCAGCGGACAGGGACATAGCAATCAGCCCCAGCATTTT
CASGQGHSNQPQHF
>TRBV10-3|TRBD1|TRBJ1-2|16|.
TGTGCCATCAGTGAGGATACTGACAGGGCAATCCGGGGCTACACCTTC
CAISEDTDRAIRGYTF
>TRBV14|.|TRBJ1-2|14|.
TGTGCCAGCAGCCAAGAGATCGGGGGGCGCGGGTACACCTTC
CASSQEIGGRGYTF
>TRBV9|.|TRBJ2-6|15|.
TGTGCCAGCAGCGCCCGGATCTCTGGGGCCAACGTCCTGACTTTC
CASSARISGANVLTF